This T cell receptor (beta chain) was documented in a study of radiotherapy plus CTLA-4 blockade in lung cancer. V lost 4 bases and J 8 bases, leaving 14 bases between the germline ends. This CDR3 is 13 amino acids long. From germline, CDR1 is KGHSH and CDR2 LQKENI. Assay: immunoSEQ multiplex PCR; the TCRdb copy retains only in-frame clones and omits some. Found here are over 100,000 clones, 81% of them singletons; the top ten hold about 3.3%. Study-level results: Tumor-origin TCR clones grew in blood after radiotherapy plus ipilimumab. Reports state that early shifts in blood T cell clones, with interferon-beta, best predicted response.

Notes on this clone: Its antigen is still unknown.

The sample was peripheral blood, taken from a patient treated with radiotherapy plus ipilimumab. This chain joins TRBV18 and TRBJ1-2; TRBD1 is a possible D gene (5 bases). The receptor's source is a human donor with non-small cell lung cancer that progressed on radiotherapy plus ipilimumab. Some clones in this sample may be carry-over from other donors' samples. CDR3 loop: CASSRGRGEGYTF. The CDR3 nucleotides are TGTGCCAGCTCACGTGGTAGAGGGGAAGGCTACACCTTC.